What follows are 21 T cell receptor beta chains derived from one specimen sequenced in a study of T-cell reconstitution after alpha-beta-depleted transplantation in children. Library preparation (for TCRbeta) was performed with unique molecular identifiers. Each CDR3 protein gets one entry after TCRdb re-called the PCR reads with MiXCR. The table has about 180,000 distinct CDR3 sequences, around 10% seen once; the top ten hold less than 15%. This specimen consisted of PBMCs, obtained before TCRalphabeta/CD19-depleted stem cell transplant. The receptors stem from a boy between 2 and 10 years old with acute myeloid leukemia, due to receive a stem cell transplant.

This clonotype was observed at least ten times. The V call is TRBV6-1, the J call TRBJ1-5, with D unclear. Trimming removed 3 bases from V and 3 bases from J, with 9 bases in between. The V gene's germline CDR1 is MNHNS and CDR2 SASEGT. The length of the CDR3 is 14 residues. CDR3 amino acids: CASSEIGTNQPQHF. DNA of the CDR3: TGTGCCAGCAGTGAGATAGGAACCAATCAGCCCCAGCATTTT.

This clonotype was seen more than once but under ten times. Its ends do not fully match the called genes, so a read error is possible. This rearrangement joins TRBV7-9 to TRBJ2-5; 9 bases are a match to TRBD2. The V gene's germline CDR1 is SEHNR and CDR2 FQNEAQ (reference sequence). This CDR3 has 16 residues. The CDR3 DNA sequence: TGTGCCAGCAGCTTACTTAGCGGGGGCCTCGGGGAGACCCAGTATTTC. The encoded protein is CASSLLSGGLGETQYF.

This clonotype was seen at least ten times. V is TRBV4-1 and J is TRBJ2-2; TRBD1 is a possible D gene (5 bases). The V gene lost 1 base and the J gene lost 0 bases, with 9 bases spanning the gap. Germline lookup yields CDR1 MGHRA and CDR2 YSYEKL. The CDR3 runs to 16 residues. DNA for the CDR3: TGCGCCAGCAGCCAAGCACAGGCCGCGAACACCGGGGAGCTGTTTTTT. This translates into CASSQAQAANTGELFF.

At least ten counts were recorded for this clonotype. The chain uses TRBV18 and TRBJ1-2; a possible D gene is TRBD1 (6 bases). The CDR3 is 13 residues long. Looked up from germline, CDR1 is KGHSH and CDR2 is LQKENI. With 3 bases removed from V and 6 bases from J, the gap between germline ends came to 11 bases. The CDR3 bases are TGTGCCAGCTCACCCCTTCGACAGGATGGCTACACCTTC. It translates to CASSPLRQDGYTF. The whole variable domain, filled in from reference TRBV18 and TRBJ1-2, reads NAGVMQNPRHLVRRRGQEARLRCSPMKGHSHVYWYRQLPEEGLKFMVYLQKENIIDESGMPKERFSAEFPKEGPSILRIQQVVRGDSAAYFCASSPLRQDGYTFGSGTRLTVV.

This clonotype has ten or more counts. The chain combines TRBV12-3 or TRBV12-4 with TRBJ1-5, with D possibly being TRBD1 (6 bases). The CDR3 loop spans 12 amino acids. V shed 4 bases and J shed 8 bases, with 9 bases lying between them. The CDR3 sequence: CASSSQGKPQHF. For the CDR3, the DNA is TGTGCCAGCAGTTCTCAGGGGAAGCCCCAGCATTTT.

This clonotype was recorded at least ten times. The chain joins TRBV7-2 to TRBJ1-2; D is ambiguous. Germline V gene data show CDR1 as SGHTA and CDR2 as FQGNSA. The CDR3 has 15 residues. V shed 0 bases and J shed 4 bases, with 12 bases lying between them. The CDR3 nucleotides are TGTGCCAGCAGCTTAGCGGTGAAGGTGGGCTATGGCTACACCTTC. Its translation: CASSLAVKVGYGYTF.

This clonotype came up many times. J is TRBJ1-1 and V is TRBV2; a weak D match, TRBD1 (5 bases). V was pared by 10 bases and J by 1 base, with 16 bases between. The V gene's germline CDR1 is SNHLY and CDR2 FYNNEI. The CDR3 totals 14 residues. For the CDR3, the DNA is TGTGCCATACCTAGGGGCTGGGCGAACACTGAAGCTTTCTTT. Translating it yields CAIPRGWANTEAFF.

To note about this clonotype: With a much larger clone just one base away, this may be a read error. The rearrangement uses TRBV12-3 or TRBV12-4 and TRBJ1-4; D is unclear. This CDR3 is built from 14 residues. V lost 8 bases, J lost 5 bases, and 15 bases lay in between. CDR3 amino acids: CASRLGSGNEKLFF. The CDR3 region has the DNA TGTGCCAGCCGTCTAGGGAGTGGGAATGAAAAACTGTTTTTT.

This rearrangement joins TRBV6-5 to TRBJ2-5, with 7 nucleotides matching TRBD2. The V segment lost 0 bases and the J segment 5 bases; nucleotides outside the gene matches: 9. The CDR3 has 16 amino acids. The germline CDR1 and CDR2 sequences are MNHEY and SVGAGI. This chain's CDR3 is CASSYSQGGGEETQYF. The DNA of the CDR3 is TGTGCCAGCAGTTACTCGCAGGGCGGGGGAGAGGAGACCCAGTACTTC.

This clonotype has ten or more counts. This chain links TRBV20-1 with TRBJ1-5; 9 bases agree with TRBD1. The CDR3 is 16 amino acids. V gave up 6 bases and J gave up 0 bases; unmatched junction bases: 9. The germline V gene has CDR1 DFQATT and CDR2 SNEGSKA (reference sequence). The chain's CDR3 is CSAAGTGIYSNQPQHF. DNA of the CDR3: TGCAGTGCGGCCGGGACAGGGATTTATAGCAATCAGCCCCAGCATTTT.

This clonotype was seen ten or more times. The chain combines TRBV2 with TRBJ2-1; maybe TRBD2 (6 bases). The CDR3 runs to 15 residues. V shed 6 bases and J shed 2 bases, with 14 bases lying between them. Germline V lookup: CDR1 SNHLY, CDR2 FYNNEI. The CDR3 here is CASSARGGAYNEQFF. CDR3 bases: TGTGCCAGCAGCGCTCGGGGCGGGGCCTACAATGAGCAGTTCTTC.

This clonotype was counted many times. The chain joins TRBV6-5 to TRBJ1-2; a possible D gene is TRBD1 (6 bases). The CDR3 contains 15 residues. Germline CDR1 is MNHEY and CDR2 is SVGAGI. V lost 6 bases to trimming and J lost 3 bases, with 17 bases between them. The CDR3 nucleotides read TGTGCCAGCAGCCACAAACACACAGGGCACTATGGCTACACCTTC. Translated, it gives CASSHKHTGHYGYTF.

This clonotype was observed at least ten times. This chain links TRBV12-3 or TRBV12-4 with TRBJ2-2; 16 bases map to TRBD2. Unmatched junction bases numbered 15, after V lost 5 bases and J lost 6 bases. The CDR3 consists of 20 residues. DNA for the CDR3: TGTGCCAGCAGTGCCAGTCCCGGGACTAGCGGGGGGGCCCGGGCCGGGGAGCTGTTTTTT. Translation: CASSASPGTSGGARAGELFF.

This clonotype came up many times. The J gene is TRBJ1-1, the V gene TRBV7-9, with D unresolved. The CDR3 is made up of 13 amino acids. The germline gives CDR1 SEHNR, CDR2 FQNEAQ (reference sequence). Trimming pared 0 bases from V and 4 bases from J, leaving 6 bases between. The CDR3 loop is CASSLASSTEAFF. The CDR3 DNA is TGTGCCAGCAGCTTAGCGAGCTCCACTGAAGCTTTCTTT.

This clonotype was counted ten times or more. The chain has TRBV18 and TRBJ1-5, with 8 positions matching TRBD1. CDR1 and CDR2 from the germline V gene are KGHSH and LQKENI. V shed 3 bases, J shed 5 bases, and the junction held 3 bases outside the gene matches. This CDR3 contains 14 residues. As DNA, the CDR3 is TGTGCCAGCTCACCTGACAGGGGAGATCAGCCCCAGCATTTT. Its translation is CASSPDRGDQPQHF. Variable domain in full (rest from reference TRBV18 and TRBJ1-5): NAGVMQNPRHLVRRRGQEARLRCSPMKGHSHVYWYRQLPEEGLKFMVYLQKENIIDESGMPKERFSAEFPKEGPSILRIQQVVRGDSAAYFCASSPDRGDQPQHFGDGTRLSIL.

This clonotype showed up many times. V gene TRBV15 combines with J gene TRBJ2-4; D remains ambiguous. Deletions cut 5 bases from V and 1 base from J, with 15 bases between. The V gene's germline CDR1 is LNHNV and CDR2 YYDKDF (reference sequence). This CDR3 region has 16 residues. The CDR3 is CATSPEQPLAKNIQYF. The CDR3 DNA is TGTGCCACCAGCCCCGAGCAGCCCCTTGCCAAAAACATTCAGTACTTC.

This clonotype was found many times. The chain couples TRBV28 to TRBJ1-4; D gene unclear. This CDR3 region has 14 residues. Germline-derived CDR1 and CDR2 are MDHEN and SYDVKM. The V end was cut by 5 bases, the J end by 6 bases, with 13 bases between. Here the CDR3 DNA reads TGTGCCAGCAGTGGACGCCCGAAGGATGAAAAACTGTTTTTT. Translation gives CASSGRPKDEKLFF.

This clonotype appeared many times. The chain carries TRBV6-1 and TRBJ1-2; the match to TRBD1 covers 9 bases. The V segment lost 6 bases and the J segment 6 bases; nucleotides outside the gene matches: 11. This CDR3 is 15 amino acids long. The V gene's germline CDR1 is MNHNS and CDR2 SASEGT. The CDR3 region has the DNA TGTGCCAGCAGGGTTTTTGAGGGACAGGGCGATGGCTACACCTTC. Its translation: CASRVFEGQGDGYTF.

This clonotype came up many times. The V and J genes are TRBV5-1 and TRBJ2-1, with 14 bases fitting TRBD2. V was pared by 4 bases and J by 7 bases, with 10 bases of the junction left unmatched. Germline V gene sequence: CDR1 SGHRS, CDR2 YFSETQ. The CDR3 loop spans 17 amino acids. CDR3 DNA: TGCGCCAGCAGCCCGACTAGCGGGAGGGCTGTTATGAATGAGCAGTTCTTC. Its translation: CASSPTSGRAVMNEQFF.

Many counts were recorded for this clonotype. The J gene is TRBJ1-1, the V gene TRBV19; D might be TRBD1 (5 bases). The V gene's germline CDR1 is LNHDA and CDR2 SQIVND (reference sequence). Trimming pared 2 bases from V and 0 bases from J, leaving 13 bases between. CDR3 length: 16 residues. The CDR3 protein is CASSIRVQGMNTEAFF. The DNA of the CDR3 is TGTGCCAGTAGTATAAGGGTCCAGGGAATGAACACTGAAGCTTTCTTT.

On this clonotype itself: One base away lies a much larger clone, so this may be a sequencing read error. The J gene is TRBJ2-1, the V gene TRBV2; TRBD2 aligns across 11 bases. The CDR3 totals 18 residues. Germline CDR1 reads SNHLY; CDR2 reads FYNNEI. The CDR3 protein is CTSSSQGVSGRAYNEQFF. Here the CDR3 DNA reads TGTACCAGCAGTTCCCAAGGGGTTAGCGGGAGGGCCTACAATGAGCAGTTCTTC.